The rows below give T cell receptor beta chains drawn from one sample of a study of blood T cell repertoires in COVID-19. Assay: immunoSEQ multiplex PCR; the TCRdb copy retains only in-frame clones and omits some. The profile shows 450,000 to 500,000 clones, approximately 83% of them singletons. Sequenced material: peripheral blood. The receptors come from a human donor in a cohort sampled during active COVID-19. CDR3s include the opening cysteine and the closing phenylalanine or tryptophan. The order of the fields is D gene, V gene, J gene, CDR3 length, clone size, CDR3 DNA, CDR3 protein. The D gene is left open where the match is weak. Only part of the rows carry a size: once, few, many, or a class if the clone is expanded.

D: TRBD2; V: TRBV29-1; J: TRBJ2-1; length: 16; size: .; DNA: TGCAGCGCTCGCGGTAGCGGGAGGGGGTCCTACAATGAGCAGTTCTTC; CDR3: CSARGSGRGSYNEQFF
D: .; V: TRBV9; J: TRBJ2-5; length: 14; size: .; DNA: TGTGCCAGCAGCGTAGATCCTAGCTTAGAGACCCAGTACTTC; CDR3: CASSVDPSLETQYF
D: TRBD2; V: TRBV11-2; J: TRBJ2-7; length: 14; size: .; DNA: TGTGCCAGCAGCTTACCTAGCGGGACCTACGAGCAGTACTTC; CDR3: CASSLPSGTYEQYF
D: TRBD2; V: TRBV19; J: TRBJ2-7; length: 16; size: .; DNA: TGTGCCAGTAGTCGGGGGTGGACTAGCGGGAGATCCGAGCAGTACTTC; CDR3: CASSRGWTSGRSEQYF
D: .; V: TRBV5-4; J: TRBJ1-1; length: 15; size: once; DNA: TGTGCCAGCAGCTTGGTACCCCAGGGGACGGCTGAAGCTTTCTTT; CDR3: CASSLVPQGTAEAFF
D: TRBD1; V: TRBV2; J: TRBJ2-5; length: 18; size: .; DNA: TGTGCCAGCAGTGTAAACCTTTTTCCGACAGGGGAAGGTGAGACCCAGTACTTC; CDR3: CASSVNLFPTGEGETQYF
D: TRBD1; V: TRBV7-9; J: TRBJ1-6; length: 15; size: .; DNA: TGTGCCAGCAGCTCCGCGGACAGGGGTTTTGCACCCCTCCACTTT; CDR3: CASSSADRGFAPLHF
D: .; V: TRBV28; J: TRBJ2-7; length: 15; size: once; DNA: TGTGCCAGCAGACCTGGACAGGGAGGGCCCTACGAGCAGTACTTC; CDR3: CASRPGQGGPYEQYF
D: .; V: TRBV30; J: TRBJ1-1; length: 14; size: .; DNA: TGTGCCTGGAGTGACATACACCCGAACACTGAAGCTTTCTTT; CDR3: CAWSDIHPNTEAFF
D: TRBD2; V: TRBV6-2/TRBV6-3; J: TRBJ2-2; length: 16; size: .; DNA: TGTGCCAGCAGTACCCGACTAGCGGGAAAAAACGGGGAGCTGTTTTTT; CDR3: CASSTRLAGKNGELFF
D: .; V: TRBV18; J: TRBJ2-2; length: 14; size: .; DNA: TGTGCCAGCTCACCATCCGCAGTCACCGGGGAGCTGTTTTTT; CDR3: CASSPSAVTGELFF
D: .; V: TRBV28; J: TRBJ1-4; length: 13; size: few; DNA: TGTGCCAGCACAATAACAGTGGATGAAAAACTGTTTTTT; CDR3: CASTITVDEKLFF
D: TRBD1; V: TRBV30; J: TRBJ1-5; length: 15; size: .; DNA: TGTGCCTGGAGCCAATTTCCGGGACAGGGACAGCCCCAGCATTTT; CDR3: CAWSQFPGQGQPQHF
D: TRBD1; V: TRBV4-1; J: TRBJ1-2; length: 15; size: .; DNA: TGCGCCAGCCGGGGACAGGGGGAGTATAACTATGGCTACACCTTC; CDR3: CASRGQGEYNYGYTF
D: TRBD1; V: TRBV7-9; J: TRBJ2-1; length: 14; size: .; DNA: TGTGCCAGCAGCTCGACAGGGGTTTACAATGAGCAGTTCTTC; CDR3: CASSSTGVYNEQFF
D: .; V: TRBV6-5; J: TRBJ2-5; length: 14; size: .; DNA: TGTGCCAGCAGCCCCCGGGACAAGCAAGAGACCCAGTACTTC; CDR3: CASSPRDKQETQYF